This T cell receptor (beta chain) was identified during a study of cytomegalovirus exposure and HLA in healthy donors. Study at large: Falling in the Caucasian-associated ancestry cluster were approximately 86% of some 400 genotyped donors.

As regards this clone: What it recognizes is unknown.

The primer mix had 60 Vbeta and 13 Jbeta primers. Libraries were prepared by immunoSEQ multiplex PCR; TCRdb keeps only in-frame clonotypes and omits some of them. The sample contains 200,000 to 250,000 clones, about 89% of which appear only once. Study observations and caveats: Association with HLA alleles at 0.05 false discovery rate was found for 15,000 or so TCR beta sequences in a later analysis. In most subjects, TCR beta sequences reportedly gave accurate predictions of HLA-A and HLA-B alleles. It was reported in a later analysis that an Asian-associated ancestry cluster showed fewer N-insertions than the approximately 690-donor mean.

Looked up from germline, CDR1 is SGHTA and CDR2 is FQGNSA. V lost 5 bases and J lost 6; bases outside the gene matches: 13. CDR3 length: 16 amino acids. This clonotype was sampled from a woman aged 18-29 years in good health and CMV-seronegative. Sequencing used PBMCs. The V call is TRBV7-2, the J call TRBJ2-7; TRBD2 matches 10 bases. CDR3 DNA sequence: TGTGCCAGCAGCAGCTTAGGAACTAGCGGGAATCGCGAGCAGTACTTC. Residues: CASSSLGTSGNREQYF. The whole variable domain, remainder taken from reference TRBV7-2 and TRBJ2-7, is GAGVSQSPSNKVTEKGKDVELRCDPISGHTALYWYRQSLGQGLEFLIYFQGNSAPDKSGLPSDRFSAERTGGSVSTLTIQRTQQEDSAVYLCASSSLGTSGNREQYFGPGTRLTVT.